The 32 T cell receptor beta chains reported below all come from one sample, sequenced in a study of OX40 agonist ivuxolimab in advanced cancers. The repertoire was sequenced with immunoSEQ multiplex PCR; TCRdb's copy has only in-frame clones and lacks some. The sample holds about 50,000 clones, around nine tenths seen once. Sequences were derived from CD4+ or CD8+ T cells sorted from blood, sampled in a trial of the OX40 agonist ivuxolimab. These receptors were taken from an adult with an advanced solid tumor such as melanoma, head and neck, liver or kidney cancer.

The CDR3 region has the DNA TGCAGCGCCTCCGGGACAGGTTATGAAAAACTGTTTTTT. Encoded protein: CSASGTGYEKLFF. The chain combines TRBV29-1 with TRBJ1-4; 8 nucleotides align to TRBD1. V was pared by 7 bases and J by 6 bases, with 7 bases of the junction left unmatched. Germline CDR1 reads SQVTM; CDR2 reads ANQGSEA. The CDR3 runs 13 residues. Full variable domain (remainder filled in from reference TRBV29-1 and TRBJ1-4): SAVISQKPSRDICQRGTSLTIQCQVDSQVTMMFWYRQQPGQSLTLIATANQGSEATYESGFVIDKFPISRPNLTFSTLTVSNMSPEDSSIYLCSASGTGYEKLFFGSGTQLSVL.

The chain's CDR3 is CASSPVSSGNTIYF. DNA for the CDR3: TGTGCCAGCAGCCCGGTGAGCTCTGGAAACACCATATATTTT. The chain links TRBV7-6 to TRBJ1-3; D unresolved. Trimming took off 5 bases at V and 0 bases at J, with 8 bases between the two ends. The CDR3 has 14 residues. CDR1 and CDR2 (germline): SGHVS, FNYEAQ.

The V call is TRBV6-1, the J call TRBJ1-1; 8 bases match TRBD1. With V trimmed by 2 bases and J by 2 bases, 7 bases remained unmatched. The germline CDR1 and CDR2 sequences are MNHNS and SASEGT. The CDR3 runs to 16 residues. The CDR3 is CASSERTGYANTEAFF. The CDR3 coding sequence is TGTGCCAGCAGTGAAAGGACAGGGTATGCAAACACTGAAGCTTTCTTT.

The rearrangement joins TRBV28 to TRBJ2-1, with a weak D call TRBD2 (5 bases). The germline V and J ends were trimmed by 10 bases and 10 bases, with 14 bases remaining between them. This CDR3 comprises 11 residues. The germline V gene encodes CDR1 MDHEN and CDR2 SYDVKM. CDR3 coding DNA: TGTGCCACTCAATCTTCGGGGGAGCAGTTCTTC. The encoded protein is CATQSSGEQFF.

This rearrangement joins TRBV6-1 to TRBJ1-4, with TRBD1 as a possible D gene (5 bases). The ends were cut back, 4 bases at V and 6 bases at J, with 18 bases in the middle. The V gene's germline CDR1 is MNHNS and CDR2 SASEGT. There are 16 residues in the CDR3. The CDR3 DNA sequence: TGTGCCAGCAGTGCCAAATCACGGGGGGTTGATGAAAAACTGTTTTTT. Translation: CASSAKSRGVDEKLFF.

The gene calls are TRBV5-1 and TRBJ2-7; TRBD1 agrees at 9 bases. CDR3 length: 16 residues. Trimming removed 2 bases from V and 0 bases from J; junction bases left unmatched: 6. CDR1 is SGHRS, CDR2 YFSETQ, per germline. The CDR3: CASSLTGQGSSYEQYF. As DNA, the CDR3 is TGCGCCAGCAGCTTAACGGGACAGGGTAGCTCCTACGAGCAGTACTTC. The full variable domain, completed using reference TRBV5-1 and TRBJ2-7, is KAGVTQTPRYLIKTRGQQVTLSCSPISGHRSVSWYQQTPGQGLQFLFEYFSETQRNKGNFPGRFSGRQFSNSRSEMNVSTLELGDSALYLCASSLTGQGSSYEQYFGPGTRLTVT.

The chain has TRBV5-1 and TRBJ2-1, with 10 bases lining up with TRBD2. The V segment lost 0 bases and the J segment 6 bases; nucleotides outside the gene matches: 3. Germline CDR1 reads SGHRS; CDR2 reads YFSETQ. This CDR3 comprises 15 residues. The CDR3 loop is CASSLGLAGANEQFF. The CDR3 coding sequence is TGCGCCAGCAGCTTGGGCCTAGCGGGAGCCAATGAGCAGTTCTTC.

This chain uses TRBV2 with TRBJ2-1; D is undetermined. Looked up from germline, CDR1 is SNHLY and CDR2 is FYNNEI. V was pared by 0 bases and J by 15 bases, with 12 bases between. This CDR3 spans 12 amino acids. CDR3 residues: CASSEATLLGFF. As DNA, the CDR3 is TGTGCCAGCAGTGAAGCGACCCTCCTTGGGTTCTTC. Drawing the rest from reference TRBV2 and TRBJ2-1, the complete variable domain is EPEVTQTPSHQVTQMGQEVILRCVPISNHLYFYWYRQILGQKVEFLVSFYNNEISEKSEIFDDQFSVERPDGSNFTLKIRSTKLEDSAMYFCASSEATLLGFFGPGTRLTVL.

The chain combines TRBV2 with TRBJ1-3; no definite D call. The CDR3 totals 14 residues. The V gene lost 3 bases and the J gene lost 0 bases, with 6 bases spanning the gap. Germline V gene data show CDR1 as SNHLY and CDR2 as FYNNEI. CDR3 sequence: CASSEVISGNTIYF. CDR3 bases: TGTGCCAGCAGTGAGGTGATCTCTGGAAACACCATATATTTT.

The chain is built from TRBV4-2 and TRBJ1-5; D may be TRBD1 (6 bases). The CDR3 sequence is 16 residues long. Germline CDR1 LGHNA, CDR2 YNFKEQ. V was shortened by 0 bases and J by 1 base, with 10 bases between the two germline ends. In DNA, the CDR3 is TGTGCCAGCAGCCAAGATCCAGGACAGAGCAATCAGCCCCAGCATTTT. This sequence encodes CASSQDPGQSNQPQHF.

The rearrangement links TRBV7-9 to TRBJ2-1; D tentatively fits TRBD1 or TRBD2 (5 bases each). Trimming took off 1 base at V and 8 bases at J, with 15 bases between the two ends. This CDR3 region has 15 residues. Germline CDR1 and CDR2: SEHNR and FQNEAQ (reference sequence). The CDR3 sequence is CASSLGGGVLYEQFF. The DNA of the CDR3 is TGTGCCAGCAGCTTAGGTGGGGGAGTGCTCTATGAGCAGTTCTTC.

J is TRBJ2-3 and V is TRBV10-3, with 11 positions matching TRBD2. This CDR3 is built from 16 residues. Trimming removed 6 bases from V and 2 bases from J; junction bases left unmatched: 7. Germline CDR1 ENHRY, CDR2 SYGVKD. The CDR3 coding sequence is TGTGCCATCAGCCAAAGTAGCGGGAGGGCCACAGATACGCAGTATTTT. It codes for CAISQSSGRATDTQYF.

Remarks on this clone: The same CDR3 is also encoded by other DNA sequences in this sample. This chain links TRBV6-1 with TRBJ2-3, with D maybe TRBD1 (6 bases). In germline, CDR1 is MNHNS, CDR2 SASEGT. This CDR3 has 13 amino acids. V gave up 4 bases and J gave up 2 bases, with 7 bases separating them. The DNA of the CDR3 is TGTGCCAGCAGTGGGGGGCACACAGATACGCAGTATTTT. Amino acids: CASSGGHTDTQYF.

V gene TRBV5-1 combines with J gene TRBJ2-7; D not certain. Trimming left V 6 bases short and J 6 bases short, with 19 bases between. Germline CDR1 is SGHRS and CDR2 is YFSETQ. The CDR3 runs 14 residues. In DNA, the CDR3 is TGCGCCAGCACCCTGGCCAGTGGAGCCAGCGAGCAGTACTTC. It codes for CASTLASGASEQYF.

On this clone itself: At one of its ends the junction is not consistent with the germline gene, which may arise from a read error. The rearrangement links TRBV7-7 to TRBJ2-5, with TRBD1 identical over 9 bases. Germline V CDR1 and CDR2: SSHAT, FNYEAQ (reference sequence). The CDR3 loop spans 15 amino acids. The CDR3 sequence is CASSLGQGMFETQYF. The CDR3 bases are TGTGCTAGCAGCTTAGGACAGGGGATGTTTGAGACCCAGTACTTC. The whole variable domain, filled in from reference TRBV7-7 and TRBJ2-5, reads GAGVSQSPRYKVTKRGQDVTLRCDPISSHATLYWYQQALGQGPEFLTYFNYEAQPDKSGLPSDRFSAERPEGSISTLTIQRTEQRDSAMYRCASSLGQGMFETQYFGPGTRLLVL.

The chain employs TRBV28 and TRBJ2-1; D call uncertain. V dropped 10 bases and J dropped 7 bases, with 11 bases sitting between them. Per the germline V gene, CDR1 is MDHEN and CDR2 is SYDVKM. This CDR3 spans 11 amino acids. The CDR3 bases are TGTGCCACCCTAATTTTGAATGAGCAGTTCTTC. Translation gives CATLILNEQFF.

The chain is built from TRBV6-4 and TRBJ2-3; the D gene could be TRBD1 or TRBD2 (6 bases each). The CDR3 totals 13 residues. The germline V gene encodes CDR1 MRHNA and CDR2 SNTAGT. V lost 4 bases to trimming and J lost 5 bases, with 10 bases between them. The CDR3 here is CASSVQGGDTQYF. In DNA form, the CDR3 reads TGTGCCAGCAGTGTACAGGGAGGAGATACGCAGTATTTT.

J is TRBJ2-1 and V is TRBV2, with 12 bases identical to TRBD2. Germline trimming cut 8 bases from V and 0 bases from J; bases unmatched to any gene: 23. Germline loops: CDR1 SNHLY, CDR2 FYNNEI. The length of the CDR3 is 22 residues. The CDR3 loop is CASGFYPAVASGRESSYNEQFF. The CDR3 DNA reads TGTGCCAGCGGATTCTACCCGGCGGTTGCTAGCGGGAGGGAGAGCTCCTACAATGAGCAGTTCTTC.

The chain uses TRBV11-3 and TRBJ2-2; the D gene is possibly TRBD1 (6 bases). CDR3 length equals 15 residues. The germline CDR1 and CDR2 sequences are SGHNT and YENEEA. V gave up 0 bases and J gave up 4 bases, with 9 bases separating them. The CDR3 DNA reads as TGTGCCAGCAGCTTAGAGGGGGCGGCCACCGGGGAGCTGTTTTTT. It encodes CASSLEGAATGELFF.

The rearrangement uses TRBV5-1 and TRBJ1-6, with 7 positions matching TRBD1. The germline V gene encodes CDR1 SGHRS and CDR2 YFSETQ. The CDR3 consists of 14 residues. The junction had 3 bases not matched to a gene; V was cut back by 4 bases and J by 5 bases. CDR3 residues: CASSRQGDNSPLHF. Written as DNA, the CDR3 is TGCGCCAGCAGCCGTCAGGGGGATAATTCACCCCTCCACTTT.

The chain combines TRBV7-3 with TRBJ2-7; unclear D gene. Per the germline V gene, CDR1 is SGHTA and CDR2 is FQGTGA. The CDR3 runs to 14 residues. Trimming stripped 0 bases from V and 3 bases from J, with 9 bases between. The CDR3 sequence: CASSLTPGHYEQYF. The CDR3 bases are TGTGCCAGCAGCTTAACCCCAGGCCACTACGAGCAGTACTTC.

The J gene is TRBJ2-3, the V gene TRBV6-6; TRBD2 is a possible D gene (6 bases). CDR1 is MNHNY, CDR2 SVGAGI, per germline (reference sequence). The CDR3 contains 13 residues. V lost 10 bases and J lost 0, with 11 bases in between. This CDR3 is CAILGGSTDTQYF. CDR3 in DNA: TGTGCCATCCTGGGGGGTAGCACAGATACGCAGTATTTT.

The rearrangement uses TRBV18 and TRBJ1-1, with 8 bases fitting TRBD1. The germline gives CDR1 KGHSH, CDR2 LQKENI. The ends lost 2 bases at V and 0 bases at J; junction bases unmatched: 8. The CDR3 length is 17 residues. For the CDR3, the DNA is TGTGCCAGCTCACCAAGGACAGGGAGGGGTTTGAACACTGAAGCTTTCTTT. It codes for CASSPRTGRGLNTEAFF.

The V call is TRBV19, the J call TRBJ1-5; a weak D match, TRBD1 (5 bases). Germline V CDR1 and CDR2: LNHDA, SQIVND (reference sequence). This CDR3 is 13 amino acids long. V was pared by 5 bases and J by 6 bases, with 11 bases between. DNA of the CDR3: TGTGCCAGTAGTGATCAGGGCAGTCAGCCCCAGCATTTT. Translation gives CASSDQGSQPQHF.

The chain couples TRBV5-1 to TRBJ2-4; 12 positions agree with TRBD1. V was pared by 3 bases and J by 8 bases, with 6 bases of the junction left unmatched. Looked up from germline, CDR1 is SGHRS and CDR2 is YFSETQ. The CDR3 extends over 15 amino acids. CDR3 amino acids: CASSWRGQGADIQYF. CDR3 DNA: TGCGCCAGCAGCTGGAGGGGACAGGGGGCGGACATTCAGTACTTC.

The count of this clone is one. CDR3 protein: CASSEELSFPYEQYF. The CDR3 DNA sequence: TGCGCCAGCAGTGAAGAGCTCAGCTTCCCCTACGAGCAGTACTTC. This rearrangement joins TRBV10-2 to TRBJ2-7, with D unresolved. V was clipped by 3 bases and J by 2 bases, with 14 bases between them. The CDR3 runs 15 residues. Germline lookup yields CDR1 WSHSY and CDR2 SAAADI.

This clone was seen only once. This rearrangement joins TRBV2 to TRBJ2-3; no firm D call. The germline V gene encodes CDR1 SNHLY and CDR2 FYNNEI. The CDR3 covers 14 residues. Trimming cost V 4 bases and J 0 bases, with 8 bases left between them. CDR3 sequence reads: CASSARLSTDTQYF. CDR3 DNA sequence: TGTGCCAGCAGTGCTAGGCTTAGCACAGATACGCAGTATTTT. Filled out from reference TRBV2 and TRBJ2-3, the complete variable domain reads EPEVTQTPSHQVTQMGQEVILRCVPISNHLYFYWYRQILGQKVEFLVSFYNNEISEKSEIFDDQFSVERPDGSNFTLKIRSTKLEDSAMYFCASSARLSTDTQYFGPGTRLTVL.

The chain uses TRBV5-1 and TRBJ2-5; D might be TRBD1 (6 bases). Trimming took 2 bases from V and 5 from J, leaving 13 bases between them. The CDR3 covers 14 residues. The germline gives CDR1 SGHRS, CDR2 YFSETQ. Here the CDR3 reads CASSFMGATETQYF. The CDR3 DNA reads TGCGCCAGCAGCTTTATGGGGGCGACCGAGACCCAGTACTTC. The variable domain in full, with the rest retrieved from reference TRBV5-1 and TRBJ2-5, is KAGVTQTPRYLIKTRGQQVTLSCSPISGHRSVSWYQQTPGQGLQFLFEYFSETQRNKGNFPGRFSGRQFSNSRSEMNVSTLELGDSALYLCASSFMGATETQYFGPGTRLLVL.

The rearrangement links TRBV5-1 to TRBJ1-1, with 9 positions matching TRBD1. V lost 5 bases, J lost 1 base, and 3 bases stayed unmatched. CDR3 length: 14 amino acids. CDR1 and CDR2 (germline): SGHRS, YFSETQ. The chain's CDR3 is CASSRDRANTEAFF. The CDR3 DNA sequence: TGCGCCAGCAGTAGGGACAGGGCGAACACTGAAGCTTTCTTT.

J is TRBJ2-7 and V is TRBV6-1; 11 positions match TRBD2. This CDR3 comprises 14 residues. J was trimmed by 3 bases and V by 4 bases; bases with no gene match: 2. Germline V CDR1 and CDR2: MNHNS, SASEGT. CDR3 amino acids: CASSVGTSGYEQYF. The CDR3 coding sequence is TGTGCCAGCAGTGTCGGGACTAGCGGCTACGAGCAGTACTTC.

The chain couples TRBV30 to TRBJ1-5, with a possible D match to TRBD1 (6 bases). The germline gives CDR1 GTSNPN, CDR2 SVGIG (reference sequence). The CDR3 totals 15 residues. Trimming cost V 4 bases and J 5 bases, with 18 bases left between them. This CDR3 is CAWNKEGGRDQPQHF. In DNA, the CDR3 is TGTGCCTGGAACAAGGAGGGGGGGCGAGATCAGCCCCAGCATTTT.

The V gene is TRBV27, the J gene TRBJ2-5; the D call may be TRBD1 or TRBD2 (5 bases each). In germline, CDR1 is MNHEY, CDR2 SMNVEV (reference sequence). The ends were cut back, 2 bases at V and 5 bases at J, with 12 bases in the middle. The CDR3 sequence is 14 residues long. Here the CDR3 reads CASSLREWGETQYF. For the CDR3, the DNA is TGTGCCAGCAGTTTAAGGGAGTGGGGCGAGACCCAGTACTTC.